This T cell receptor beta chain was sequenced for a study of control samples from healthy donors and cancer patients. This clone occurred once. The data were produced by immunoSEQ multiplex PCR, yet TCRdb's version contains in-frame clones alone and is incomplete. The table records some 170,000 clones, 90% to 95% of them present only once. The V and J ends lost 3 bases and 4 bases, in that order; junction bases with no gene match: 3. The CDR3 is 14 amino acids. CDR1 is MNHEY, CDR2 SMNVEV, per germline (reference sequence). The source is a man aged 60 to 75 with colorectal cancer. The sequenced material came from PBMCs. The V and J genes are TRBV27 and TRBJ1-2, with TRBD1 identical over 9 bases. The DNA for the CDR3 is TGTGCCAGCAGTTTGGGACAGGGCCGCTATGGCTACACCTTC. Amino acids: CASSLGQGRYGYTF.